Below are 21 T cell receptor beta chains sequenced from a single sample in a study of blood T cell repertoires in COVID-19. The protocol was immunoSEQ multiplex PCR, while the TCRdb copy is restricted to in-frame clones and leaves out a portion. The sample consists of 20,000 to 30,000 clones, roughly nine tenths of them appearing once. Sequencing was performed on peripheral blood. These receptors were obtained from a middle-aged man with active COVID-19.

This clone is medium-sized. The CDR3 reads CASKGQTSGNTIYF. CDR3 nucleotides: TGTGCCAGCAAGGGACAGACCTCTGGAAACACCATATATTTT. The chain combines TRBV28 with TRBJ1-3; 7 bases are shared with TRBD1. CDR3 length equals 14 residues. CDR1 is MDHEN, CDR2 SYDVKM, per germline. The trim removed 7 bases at V and 0 bases at J, leaving 3 bases unmatched.

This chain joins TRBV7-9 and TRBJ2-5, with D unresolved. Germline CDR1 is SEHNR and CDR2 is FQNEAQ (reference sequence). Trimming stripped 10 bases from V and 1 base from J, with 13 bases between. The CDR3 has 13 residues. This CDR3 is CATYEAFQETQYF. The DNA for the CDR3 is TGTGCCACCTATGAGGCCTTCCAAGAGACCCAGTACTTC.

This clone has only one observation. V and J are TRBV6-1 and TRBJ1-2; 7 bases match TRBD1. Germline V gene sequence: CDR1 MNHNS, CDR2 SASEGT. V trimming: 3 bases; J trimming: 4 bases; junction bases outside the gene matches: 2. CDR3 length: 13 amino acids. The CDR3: CASSERTGYGYTF. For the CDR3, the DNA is TGTGCCAGCAGTGAGAGGACAGGCTATGGCTACACCTTC.

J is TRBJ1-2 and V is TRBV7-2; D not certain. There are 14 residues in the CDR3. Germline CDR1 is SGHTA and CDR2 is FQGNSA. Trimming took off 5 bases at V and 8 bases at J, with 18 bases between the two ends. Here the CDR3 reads CASSPFLGPEGYTF. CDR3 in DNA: TGTGCCAGCAGCCCTTTCTTAGGCCCGGAGGGCTACACCTTC.

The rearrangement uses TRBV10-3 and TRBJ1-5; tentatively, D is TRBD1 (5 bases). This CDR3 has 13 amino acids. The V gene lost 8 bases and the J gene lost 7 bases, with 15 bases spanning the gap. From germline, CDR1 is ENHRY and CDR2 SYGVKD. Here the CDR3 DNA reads TGTGCCATCGCCCAGGGAGGCGACCAGCCCCAGCATTTT. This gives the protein CAIAQGGDQPQHF.

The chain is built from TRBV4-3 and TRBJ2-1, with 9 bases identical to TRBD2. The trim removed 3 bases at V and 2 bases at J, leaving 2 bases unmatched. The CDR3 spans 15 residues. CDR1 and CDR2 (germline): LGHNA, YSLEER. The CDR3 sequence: CASSQGGGAYNEQFF. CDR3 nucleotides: TGCGCCAGCAGCCAGGGCGGGGGGGCCTACAATGAGCAGTTCTTC.

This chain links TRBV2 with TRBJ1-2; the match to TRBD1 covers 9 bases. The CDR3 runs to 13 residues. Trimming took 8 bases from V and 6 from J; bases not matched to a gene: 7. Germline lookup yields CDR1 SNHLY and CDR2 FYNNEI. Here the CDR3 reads CASGPGQGDGYTF. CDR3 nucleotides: TGTGCCAGCGGACCGGGACAGGGAGATGGCTACACCTTC. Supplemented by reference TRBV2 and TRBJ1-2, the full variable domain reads EPEVTQTPSHQVTQMGQEVILRCVPISNHLYFYWYRQILGQKVEFLVSFYNNEISEKSEIFDDQFSVERPDGSNFTLKIRSTKLEDSAMYFCASGPGQGDGYTFGSGTRLTVV.

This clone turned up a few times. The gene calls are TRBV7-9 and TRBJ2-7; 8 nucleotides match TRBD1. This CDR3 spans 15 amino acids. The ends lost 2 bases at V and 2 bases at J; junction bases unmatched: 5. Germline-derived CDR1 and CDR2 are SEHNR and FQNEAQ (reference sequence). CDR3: CASSLFRQGTYEQYF. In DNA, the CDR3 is TGTGCCAGCAGCTTATTCCGACAGGGGACCTACGAGCAGTACTTC.

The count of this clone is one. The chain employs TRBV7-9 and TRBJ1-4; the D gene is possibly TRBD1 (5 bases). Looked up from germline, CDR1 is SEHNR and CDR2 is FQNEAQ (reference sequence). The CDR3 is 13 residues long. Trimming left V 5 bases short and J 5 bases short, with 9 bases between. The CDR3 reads CASSDPGNEKLFF. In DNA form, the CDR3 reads TGTGCCAGCAGCGATCCAGGGAATGAAAAACTGTTTTTT.

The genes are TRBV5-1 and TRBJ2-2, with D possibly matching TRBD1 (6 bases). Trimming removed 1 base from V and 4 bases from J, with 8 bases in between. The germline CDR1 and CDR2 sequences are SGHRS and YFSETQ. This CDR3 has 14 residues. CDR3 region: CASSLRTATGELFF. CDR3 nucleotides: TGCGCCAGCAGCTTGAGGACAGCCACCGGGGAGCTGTTTTTT.

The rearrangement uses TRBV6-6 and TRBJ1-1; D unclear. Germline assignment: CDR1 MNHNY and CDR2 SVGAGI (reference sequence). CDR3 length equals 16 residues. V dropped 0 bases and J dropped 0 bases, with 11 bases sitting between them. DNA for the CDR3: TGTGCCAGCAGTTACTCGAGCGGCAGCTTGAACACTGAAGCTTTCTTT. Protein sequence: CASSYSSGSLNTEAFF.

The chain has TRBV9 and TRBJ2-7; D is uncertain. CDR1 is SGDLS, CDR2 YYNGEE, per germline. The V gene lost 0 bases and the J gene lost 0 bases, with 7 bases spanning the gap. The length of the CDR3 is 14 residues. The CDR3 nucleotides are TGTGCCAGCAGCGTAGATAGTAGCTCCTACGAGCAGTACTTC. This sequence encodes CASSVDSSSYEQYF. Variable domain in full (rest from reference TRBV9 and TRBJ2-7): DSGVTQTPKHLITATGQRVTLRCSPRSGDLSVYWYQQSLDQGLQFLIQYYNGEERAKGNILERFSAQQFPDLHSELNLSSLELGDSALYFCASSVDSSSYEQYFGPGTRLTVT.

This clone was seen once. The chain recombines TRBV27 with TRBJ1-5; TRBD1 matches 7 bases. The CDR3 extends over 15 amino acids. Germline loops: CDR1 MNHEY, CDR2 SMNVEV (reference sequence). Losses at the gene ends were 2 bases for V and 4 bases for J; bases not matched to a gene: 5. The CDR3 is CASSLLPRGNQPQHF. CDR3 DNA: TGTGCCAGCAGTTTACTCCCCAGGGGGAATCAGCCCCAGCATTTT.

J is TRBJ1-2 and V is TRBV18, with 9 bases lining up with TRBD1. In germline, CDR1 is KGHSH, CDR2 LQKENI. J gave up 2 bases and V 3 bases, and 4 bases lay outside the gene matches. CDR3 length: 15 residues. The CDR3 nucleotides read TGTGCCAGCTCACCCGGAGGGACAGGGAACTATGGCTACACCTTC. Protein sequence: CASSPGGTGNYGYTF.

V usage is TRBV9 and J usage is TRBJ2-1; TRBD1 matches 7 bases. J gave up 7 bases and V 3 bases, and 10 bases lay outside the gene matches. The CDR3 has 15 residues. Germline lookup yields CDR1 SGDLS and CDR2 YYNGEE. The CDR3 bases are TGTGCCAGCAGCGAGACAGGGCTCCGTGGAAATGAGCAGTTCTTC. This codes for CASSETGLRGNEQFF.

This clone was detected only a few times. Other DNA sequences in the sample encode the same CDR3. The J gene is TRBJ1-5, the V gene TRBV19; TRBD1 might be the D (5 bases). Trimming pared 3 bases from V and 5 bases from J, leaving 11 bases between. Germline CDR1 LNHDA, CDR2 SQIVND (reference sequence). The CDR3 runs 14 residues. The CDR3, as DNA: TGTGCCAGTAGTATCCGGGGAGGGGATCAGCCCCAGCATTTT. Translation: CASSIRGGDQPQHF.

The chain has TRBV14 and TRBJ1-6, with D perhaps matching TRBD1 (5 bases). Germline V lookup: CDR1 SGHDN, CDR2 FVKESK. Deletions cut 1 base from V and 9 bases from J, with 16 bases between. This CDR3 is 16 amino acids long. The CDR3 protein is CASSQAGVSLGSPLHF. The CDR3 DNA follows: TGTGCCAGCAGCCAAGCGGGGGTTAGTTTAGGTTCACCCCTCCACTTT.

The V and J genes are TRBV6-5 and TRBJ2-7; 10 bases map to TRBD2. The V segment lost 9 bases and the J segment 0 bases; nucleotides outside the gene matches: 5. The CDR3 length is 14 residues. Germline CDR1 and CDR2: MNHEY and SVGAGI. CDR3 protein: CASRAGGSSYEQYF. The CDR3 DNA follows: TGTGCCAGTAGAGCGGGAGGGAGCTCCTACGAGCAGTACTTC.

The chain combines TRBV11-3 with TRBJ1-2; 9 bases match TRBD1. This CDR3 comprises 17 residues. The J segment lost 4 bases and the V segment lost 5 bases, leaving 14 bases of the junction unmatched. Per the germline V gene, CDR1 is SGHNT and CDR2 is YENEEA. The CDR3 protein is CASSPTGGGGPSYGYTF. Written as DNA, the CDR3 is TGTGCCAGCAGCCCAACAGGGGGCGGTGGCCCGTCCTATGGCTACACCTTC.

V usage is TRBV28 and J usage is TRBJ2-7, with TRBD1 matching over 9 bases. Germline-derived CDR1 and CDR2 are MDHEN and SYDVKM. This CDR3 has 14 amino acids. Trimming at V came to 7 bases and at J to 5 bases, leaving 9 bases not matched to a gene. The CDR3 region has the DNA TGTGCCAGCATATCCCCCTGGACAGGGGACGAGCAGTACTTC. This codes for CASISPWTGDEQYF.

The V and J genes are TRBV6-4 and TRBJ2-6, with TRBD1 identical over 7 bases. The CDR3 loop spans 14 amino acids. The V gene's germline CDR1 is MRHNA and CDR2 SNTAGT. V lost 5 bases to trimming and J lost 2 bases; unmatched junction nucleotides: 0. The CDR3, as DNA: TGTGCCAGCAGTCAGGGGGCTGGGGCCAACGTCCTGACTTTC. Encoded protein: CASSQGAGANVLTF.